These 18 T cell receptor beta chains originate from one sample sequenced in a study of T cells after yellow fever vaccination. TCRdb itself ran the 5' RACE reads through MiXCR, one entry per CDR3 protein. The sample consists of hundreds of thousands of distinct CDR3 sequences, 12% of them appearing once. This specimen consisted of CD4+ T cells sorted from PBMCs, obtained 15 days after the yellow fever booster vaccination. These receptors all stem from a man younger than 30 who received the YFV17D yellow fever vaccine.

The sample holds a few counts of this clonotype. The chain links TRBV5-1 to TRBJ2-3; 8 nucleotides agree with TRBD1. The CDR3 is 15 residues long. V lost 3 bases to trimming and J lost 3 bases; unmatched junction nucleotides: 6. Germline assignment: CDR1 SGHRS and CDR2 YFSETQ. The CDR3 sequence is CASSSPGGLTDTQYF. DNA of the CDR3: TGCGCCAGCAGCTCCCCAGGGGGCTTAACAGATACGCAGTATTTT.

The gene calls are TRBV5-4 and TRBJ2-5; 8 positions agree with TRBD1. CDR3 length: 15 amino acids. The J segment lost 6 bases and the V segment lost 4 bases, leaving 11 bases of the junction unmatched. The germline CDR1 and CDR2 sequences are SGHNT and YYREEE (reference sequence). CDR3 in DNA: TGTGCCAGCAGCCCGGACGGGACAGGACGGAAGACCCAGTACTTC. Its translation is CASSPDGTGRKTQYF. The whole variable domain, remainder taken from reference TRBV5-4 and TRBJ2-5, is ETGVTQSPTHLIKTRGQQVTLRCSSQSGHNTVSWYQQALGQGPQFIFQYYREEENGRGNFPPRFSGLQFPNYSSELNVNALELDDSALYLCASSPDGTGRKTQYFGPGTRLLVL.

The chain couples TRBV9 to TRBJ2-6, with D tentatively TRBD1 (6 bases). V lost 3 bases and J 6 bases, leaving 10 bases between the germline ends. The CDR3 spans 14 residues. The germline V gene encodes CDR1 SGDLS and CDR2 YYNGEE. The CDR3 DNA sequence: TGTGCCAGCAGCGCCGAGGGACAGGCCAACGTCCTGACTTTC. Translating gives CASSAEGQANVLTF. Based on the CDR3 plus reference TRBV9 and TRBJ2-6, the full variable domain is DSGVTQTPKHLITATGQRVTLRCSPRSGDLSVYWYQQSLDQGLQFLIQYYNGEERAKGNILERFSAQQFPDLHSELNLSSLELGDSALYFCASSAEGQANVLTFGAGSRLTVL.

This clonotype was counted ten times or more. V is TRBV29-1 and J is TRBJ1-1; D remains ambiguous. V dropped 3 bases and J dropped 3 bases, with 5 bases sitting between them. Germline V gene lookup returns CDR1 SQVTM and CDR2 ANQGSEA. The CDR3 contains 11 residues. The CDR3 sequence: CSVEGYTEAFF. The DNA for the CDR3 is TGCAGCGTTGAGGGGTACACTGAAGCTTTCTTT.

A few counts support this clonotype. J is TRBJ1-1 and V is TRBV6-4; no clear D. V was trimmed by 4 bases and J by 11 bases, leaving 5 bases between them. Per germline, CDR1 MRHNA and CDR2 SNTAGT. This CDR3 is built from 9 residues. This CDR3 reads CASSVPAFF. CDR3 sequence (DNA): TGTGCCAGCAGTGTCCCGGCTTTCTTT.

V gene TRBV27 combines with J gene TRBJ2-5; 9 bases are shared with TRBD2. The CDR3 length is 16 residues. The V segment lost 4 bases and the J segment 0 bases; nucleotides outside the gene matches: 6. CDR1 is MNHEY, CDR2 SMNVEV, per germline (reference sequence). CDR3 in DNA: TGTGCCAGCAGTTCCAGGGCTAGCGGGGACCAAGAGACCCAGTACTTC. This translates into CASSSRASGDQETQYF.

This clonotype has a handful of counts. At one end, the junction sequence differs from germline, possibly due to a read error. The V and J genes are TRBV6-6 and TRBJ2-7; no reliable D call. The CDR3 is 12 amino acids. Per germline, CDR1 MNHNY and CDR2 SVGAGI (reference sequence). CDR3 region: CASSYNKGSNDF. The CDR3 nucleotides read TGTGCCAGCAGTTACAATAAGGGTAGTAACGACTTC.

This clonotype has only a few counts. The CDR3 here is CASSPLRGPFTDTQYF. CDR3 in DNA: TGTGCCAGCAGCCCTCTACGGGGGCCCTTCACAGATACGCAGTATTTT. The chain has TRBV28 and TRBJ2-3; possibly TRBD1 or TRBD2 for D (6 bases each). V was trimmed by 6 bases and J by 2 bases, leaving 18 bases between them. Germline V gene lookup returns CDR1 MDHEN and CDR2 SYDVKM. This CDR3 has 16 amino acids. Supplemented by reference TRBV28 and TRBJ2-3, the full variable domain reads DVKVTQSSRYLVKRTGEKVFLECVQDMDHENMFWYRQDPGLGLRLIYFSYDVKMKEKGDIPEGYSVSREKKERFSLILESASTNQTSMYLCASSPLRGPFTDTQYFGPGTRLTVL.

This clonotype turned up a few times. V is TRBV12-3 or TRBV12-4 and J is TRBJ2-5; TRBD2 agrees at 7 bases. J was trimmed by 2 bases and V by 0 bases; bases with no gene match: 9. The CDR3 has 17 amino acids. The CDR3 DNA is TGTGCCAGCAGTTTAGCGATGGTACTAGCGAATCAAGAGACCCAGTACTTC. It yields the protein CASSLAMVLANQETQYF.

This clonotype appeared a few times. This chain joins TRBV5-1 and TRBJ2-7; D perhaps matches TRBD2 (6 bases). V was trimmed by 5 bases and J by 3 bases, leaving 15 bases between them. The CDR3 runs 14 residues. Per germline, CDR1 SGHRS and CDR2 YFSETQ. The CDR3 DNA reads TGCGCCAGCAGTCGAAACGCCGGGAGCTACGAGCAGTACTTC. Its protein is CASSRNAGSYEQYF. Full variable domain (missing parts from reference TRBV5-1 and TRBJ2-7): KAGVTQTPRYLIKTRGQQVTLSCSPISGHRSVSWYQQTPGQGLQFLFEYFSETQRNKGNFPGRFSGRQFSNSRSEMNVSTLELGDSALYLCASSRNAGSYEQYFGPGTRLTVT.

The rearrangement joins TRBV7-9 to TRBJ2-7; no reliable D call. CDR1 and CDR2 from the germline V gene are SEHNR and FQNEAQ (reference sequence). V was clipped by 1 base and J by 2 bases, with 9 bases between them. CDR3 size: 14 residues. The CDR3 loop reads CASSLDLDPYEQYF. CDR3 DNA: TGTGCCAGCAGCTTAGACTTGGACCCCTACGAGCAGTACTTC.

This clonotype has just a few counts. The CDR3 DNA follows: TGCGCCAGCAGCCAAGAGAGCTCCCTGGGAGCTTTCTTT. This encodes CASSQESSLGAFF. This sequence joins TRBV4-1 and TRBJ1-1; the D is unclear. With 0 bases removed from V and 10 bases from J, the gap between germline ends came to 12 bases. Germline CDR1 and CDR2: MGHRA and YSYEKL. The CDR3 contains 13 residues.

In its sample, this clonotype was seen a few times. The V call is TRBV6-1, the J call TRBJ2-1; no firm D call. There are 16 residues in the CDR3. Trimming cost V 4 bases and J 0 bases, with 13 bases left between them. Germline V lookup: CDR1 MNHNS, CDR2 SASEGT. This CDR3 reads CASSASYTSSYNEQFF. The CDR3 coding sequence is TGTGCCAGCAGTGCCTCTTACACGAGCTCCTACAATGAGCAGTTCTTC.

This clonotype appeared a few times. This chain joins TRBV5-6 and TRBJ1-1, with D unresolved. The length of the CDR3 is 14 residues. Trimming cost V 1 base and J 0 bases, with 7 bases left between them. Germline V lookup: CDR1 SGHDT, CDR2 YYEEEE. In DNA, the CDR3 is TGTGCCAGCAGCTTGTACAGTTTGAACACTGAAGCTTTCTTT. It is translated as CASSLYSLNTEAFF.

This clonotype was counted between two and nine times. V and J are TRBV27 and TRBJ1-1; maybe TRBD1 (5 bases). The ends were cut back, 6 bases at V and 6 bases at J, with 14 bases in the middle. Germline V lookup: CDR1 MNHEY, CDR2 SMNVEV (reference sequence). The CDR3 consists of 13 residues. CDR3 region: CASSLETGSEAFF. In nucleotides, the CDR3 is TGTGCCAGCAGCCTTGAAACAGGTTCTGAAGCTTTCTTT.

The V gene is TRBV5-3, the J gene TRBJ2-5, with 13 positions matching TRBD2. TRBV5-3 is an open reading frame whose function is uncertain. V lost 3 bases, J lost 5 bases, and 13 bases stayed unmatched. The CDR3 covers 18 residues. CDR3 DNA sequence: TGTGCCAGAAGCTCCGGACTAGCGGGGGAGGCGGTGCGGGAGACCCAGTACTTC. The encoded protein is CARSSGLAGEAVRETQYF.

The CDR3 DNA follows: TGTGCCAGCAGCTTATTAACCCCGGGGGTCTACGAGCAGTACTTC. Its translation is CASSLLTPGVYEQYF. V is TRBV7-2 and J is TRBJ2-7; possibly TRBD2 for D (6 bases). Germline V gene sequence: CDR1 SGHTA, CDR2 FQGNSA. V lost 2 bases and J 3 bases, leaving 14 bases between the germline ends. This CDR3 spans 15 amino acids.

The chain employs TRBV12-3 or TRBV12-4 and TRBJ2-7; a weak D match, TRBD1 (5 bases). There are 13 residues in the CDR3. Trimming shortened V by 3 bases and J by 5 bases, and 11 bases separated the two germline ends. CDR3 in amino acids: CASSLGHMDEQYV. DNA for the CDR3: TGTGCCAGCAGTTTGGGGCATATGGACGAGCAGTACGTC.